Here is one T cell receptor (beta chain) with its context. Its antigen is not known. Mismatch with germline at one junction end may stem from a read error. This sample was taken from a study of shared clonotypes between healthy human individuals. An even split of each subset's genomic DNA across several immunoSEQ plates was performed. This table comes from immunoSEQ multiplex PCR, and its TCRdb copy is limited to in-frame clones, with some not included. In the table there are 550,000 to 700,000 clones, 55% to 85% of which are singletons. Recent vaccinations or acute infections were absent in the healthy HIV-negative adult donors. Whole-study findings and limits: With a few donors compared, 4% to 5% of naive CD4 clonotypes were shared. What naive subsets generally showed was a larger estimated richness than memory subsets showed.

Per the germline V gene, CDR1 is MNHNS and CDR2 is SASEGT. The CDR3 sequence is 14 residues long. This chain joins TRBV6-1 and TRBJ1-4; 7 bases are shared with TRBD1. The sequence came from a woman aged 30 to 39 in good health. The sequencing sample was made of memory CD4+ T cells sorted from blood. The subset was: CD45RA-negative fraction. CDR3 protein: CATSRGTTNEKLFF. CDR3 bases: TGTGCCACATCCAGGGGGACCACTAATGAGAAACTGTTTTTT.